This TCR beta chain is from a study of blood T cell repertoires in COVID-19 (dated by TCRdb to about 2020). For context, the study as a whole: The collaborator samples originated in the United States, Italy and Spain and spanned the acute and convalescent phases of COVID-19. The dataset comprised deeply sampled blood TCRbeta repertoires from subjects exposed to, actively infected with, or recovered from COVID-19. Sample metadata almost always included a de-identified subject ID, COVID-19 status, age in years and sex. Where available, HLA class I and class II types were obtained from metadata supplied by the sample provider rather than from assay-based typing. The prospective study material was composed of cDNA or gDNA derived from T cells, B-cell-depleted T cells, or PBMCs. A freely available public database, intended as a resource for researchers studying the immune response to SARS-CoV-2, is where the repertoires were released. Samples came from the ongoing ImmuneRACE study (first 160 participants) plus 1,254 subjects from 6 global collaborators. Summary of the overall study and its limitations: The quantity of clinical and demographic metadata differed by source and by participant and was supplied without curation.

Worth noting for this clone: Its antigen is currently not known. No per-base quality is available; no much larger clone lies one base away.

One collaborating source in Seattle enrolled patients during active infection and followed them longitudinally through the course of disease. Whole blood was collected in K2EDTA tubes by collaborating institutions according to the institutions' own protocols. For TCRbeta analysis, collaborators shipped samples in one of three forms: frozen whole blood, isolated PBMCs, or DNA extracted from either of those sample types. TCRbeta CDR3 regions were amplified from genomic DNA by means of the immunoSEQ Assay, a bias-controlled multiplex PCR. The study's own analysis went as follows. The number of nucleated cells in each sample was estimated from the amplification of reference gene primers within the assay. To quantify the absolute abundance of each unique TCRbeta CDR3 rearrangement, sequence reads were collapsed and filtered. For each sample, productive Simpson clonality was calculated by taking the square root of Simpson's diversity index across productive rearrangements. TCRdb took over this immuneACCESS table, retaining in-frame rearrangements with V and J assigned. Such tables are incomplete; in checked studies, under half of the missing clones stem from an unresolved V gene, and the remainder is unexplained. That table supplies the V and J calls and clone size; D and trimming were determined from the DNA. Across this sample there are around 480,000 clones, with about 87% seen only once. The ten largest clones capture roughly 12% of the sample.

This TCR was sampled from a woman aged 50 to 65 with COVID-19, enrolled during active disease. Sequencing used peripheral blood.

Here the CDR3 is given as CASSPRDRDGYTF. The DNA sequence follows: TGTGCCAGCAGTCCCCGGGACAGAGATGGCTACACCTTC. This chain joins TRBV6-5 to TRBJ1-2; the central 7 bases match TRBD1. Sequences MNHEY (CDR1) and SVGAGI (CDR2) are obtained from the germline V gene. The CDR3 spans 13 residues, from the cysteine through the phenylalanine. The CDR3 DNA has 39 bases and is translated from base 1. Trimming accounts for 5 bases at V and 6 bases at J, while the number of junction bases matched to no gene is 6.